This record covers a single T cell receptor beta chain. Clones were read by immunoSEQ multiplex PCR, and TCRdb kept only the in-frame ones, dropping some. The table has some 120,000 clones, around nine tenths seen once. V lost 5 bases to trimming and J lost 6 bases; unmatched junction nucleotides: 9. This CDR3 region has 14 residues. Germline V gene data show CDR1 as LNHDA and CDR2 as SQIVND (reference sequence). This sample stems from a study of blood T cell repertoires in COVID-19. The receptor was derived from a man in his 60s with COVID-19, enrolled during active disease. The gene calls are TRBV19 and TRBJ2-7; TRBD2 matches 8 bases. The sample was peripheral blood. CDR3 DNA: TGTGCCAGTAGTGGCGGGAGGTTCTCTCGCGAGCAGTACTTC. Amino acid sequence: CASSGGRFSREQYF.